The following is a TCR beta chain sequence with its context. This clonotype was counted between two and nine times. Its antigen target is currently unknown. Base qualities are not recorded, but no much larger clone differs from it by a single base. The data derive from a study of T-cell memory formation after mild COVID-19 (dated by TCRdb to the early 2020s). Context from the whole study: Most TCR sequence clusters were specific to one of the two donors. T-cell clones expanding and contracting after mild COVID-19 in a couple of donors were tracked by longitudinal TCRalpha and TCRbeta repertoire sequencing. Two young, previously healthy adult volunteers, one female and one male, were included in the cohort.

General study outcomes and caveats: Some responding clones were found in pre-infection memory, which suggests that pre-existing cross-reactive memory T cells took part in the SARS-CoV-2 response. The study included only a couple of mild cases, and larger cohorts that include severe cases with pre-infection samples were judged to be necessary. SARS-CoV-2 specificity of the second-wave clones peaking on day 37 was not confirmed. Contracting CD4+ clones turned up mainly in the CM and EM memory subsets, whereas EMRA was where CD8+ clones were enriched. Clones contracting from day 15 to 85 had balanced CD4/CD8 phenotypes, while a second wave expanding from day 15 to 37 was biased towards CD4+.

As encoded in the germline V gene, CDR1 is ENHRY while CDR2 is SYGVKD. Including the terminal cysteine and phenylalanine, the CDR3 comprises 12 residues. Only the CDR3 DNA stays, 36 bases, in frame from base 1. The V and J ends are trimmed by 10 bases and 0 bases, leaving 7 bases between them. TCRdb names Illumina NovaSeq 6000 as the instrument used. TCRalpha and TCRbeta cDNA libraries were built by 5'RACE with constant-segment primers, adding sample barcodes and unique molecular identifiers. Trizol reagent was used to extract RNA from every sample. The libraries were amplified in two PCR steps, and the second step added a second sample barcode and Illumina TruSeq adapters. Libraries were sequenced on an Illumina NovaSeq with 2 x 150 bp paired-end reads. The authors processed their data as follows. With migec v1.2.7, reads were demultiplexed and then collapsed into UMI-guided consensus sequences. Using mixcr v2.1.11, UMI consensuses were aligned to TRA and TRB V and J templates and then assembled into clonotypes. Clonotypes were classified as expanded or contracted when called significant by both edgeR and NoisET, with noise models trained on biological replicates. For edgeR calls, a false discovery rate-adjusted p below 0.01 and a log2 fold-change threshold of 1 were applied. As an exploratory analysis of dynamics, PCA with hierarchical clustering was applied to max-normalized trajectories of the 1000 most abundant clonotypes. The CD4 or CD8 phenotype of responding clones was assigned using the separately sequenced CD4+ and CD8+ repertoires. In-frame beta chains were kept once TCRdb had trimmed the public reads at Q25 with fastp and called clones with MiXCR. CDR3 protein sequences are deduplicated, and each keeps its most common genes and DNA. These V and J calls derive from TCRdb rather than the authors' analysis. The sample table records just under 550,000 distinct CDR3 sequences; roughly 20% of these occur just once. About an eighth of the sample belongs to the ten largest clones.

Ficoll-Paque density gradient centrifugation was the method used to isolate PBMCs. The sequence links TRBV10-3 to TRBJ1-3; confidence is insufficient to name the D gene. The receptor comes from an adult woman who had mild COVID-19 (a few samples of this study predate the infection). The sample titles of this study are shuffled in the database, so cell type and time point are left out; the donor was told from shared clones. What was sequenced was PBMCs or a T cell subset sorted from them (not recorded which). The DNA sequence is given as TGTGCCAGCGGCAGCTCTGGAAACACCATATATTTT. This encodes CASGSSGNTIYF.